What follows is one TCR beta chain and its context. The record originates from a study of T cell changes during pregnancy in multiple sclerosis. The repertoire was sequenced with immunoSEQ multiplex PCR; TCRdb's copy has only in-frame clones and lacks some. The sample lists 84,000 or so clones; 90% to 95% were seen once. The V end was cut by 6 bases, the J end by 5 bases, with 19 bases between. CDR3 length: 15 amino acids. CDR1 and CDR2 (germline): MDHEN, SYDVKM. The TCR comes from a female donor with multiple sclerosis, enrolled in a pregnancy study. V gene TRBV28 combines with J gene TRBJ1-2; a possible D gene is TRBD1 (5 bases). The sequencing here drew on peripheral blood, taken in the third trimester of pregnancy. The CDR3, as DNA: TGTGCCAGCAGCACTACCGTTGGGGCCCCTTATGGCTACACCTTC. Protein: CASSTTVGAPYGYTF.